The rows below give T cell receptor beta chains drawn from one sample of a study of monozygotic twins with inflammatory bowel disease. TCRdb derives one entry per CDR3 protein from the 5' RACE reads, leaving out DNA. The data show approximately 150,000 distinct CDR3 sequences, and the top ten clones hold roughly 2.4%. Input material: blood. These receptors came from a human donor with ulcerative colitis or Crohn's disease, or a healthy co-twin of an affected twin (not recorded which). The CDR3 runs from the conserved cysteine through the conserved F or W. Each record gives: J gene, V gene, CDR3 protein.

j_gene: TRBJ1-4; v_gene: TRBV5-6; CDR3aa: CASSLMGQLNEKLFF
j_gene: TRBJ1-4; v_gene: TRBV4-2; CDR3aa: CASSQDSGGGGNEKLFF
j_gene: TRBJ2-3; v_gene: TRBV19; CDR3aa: CASSINLAGENGDTQYF
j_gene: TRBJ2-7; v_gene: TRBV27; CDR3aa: CASSLGGALGSYEQYF
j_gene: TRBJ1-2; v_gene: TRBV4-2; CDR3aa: CASSQGPNYGYTF
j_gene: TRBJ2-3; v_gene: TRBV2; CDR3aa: CASSERYSGGMSDTQYF
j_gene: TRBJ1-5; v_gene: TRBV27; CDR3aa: CASSLGGGGQPQHF
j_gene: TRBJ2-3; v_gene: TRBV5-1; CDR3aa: CASSRRSSGTLTDTQYF
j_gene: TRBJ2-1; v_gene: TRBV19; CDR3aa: CASSILSGRTEQFF
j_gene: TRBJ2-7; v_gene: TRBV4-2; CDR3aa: CASSQEEAGATTYEQYF
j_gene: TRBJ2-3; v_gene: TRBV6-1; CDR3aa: CASSEWDGLATDTQYF
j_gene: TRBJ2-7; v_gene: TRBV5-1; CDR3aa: CASSFVQGAYEQYF
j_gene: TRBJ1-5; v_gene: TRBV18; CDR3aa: CASSPDRGEYQPQHF
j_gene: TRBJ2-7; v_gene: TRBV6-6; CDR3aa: CASTQEVPYEQYF
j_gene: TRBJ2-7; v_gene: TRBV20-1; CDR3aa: CSATRDTQLSEQYF
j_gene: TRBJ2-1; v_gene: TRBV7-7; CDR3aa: CASSLNVYEDNEQFF
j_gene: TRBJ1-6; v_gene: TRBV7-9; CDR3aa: CASSLRDRGHSPLHF
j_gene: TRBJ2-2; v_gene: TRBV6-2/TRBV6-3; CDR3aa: CASSARGTLLSSGELFF
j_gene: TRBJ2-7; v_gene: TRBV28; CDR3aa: CASSPRGLTLSYEQYF
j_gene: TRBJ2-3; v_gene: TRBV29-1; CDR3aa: CSVEGTGGPYTDTQYF
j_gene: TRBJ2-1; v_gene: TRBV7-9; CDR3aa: CASSGSGISSYNEQFF
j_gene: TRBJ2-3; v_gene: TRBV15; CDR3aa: CATSPSADSNTDTQYF
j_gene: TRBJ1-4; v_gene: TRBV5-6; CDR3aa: CASSLFTNEKLFF
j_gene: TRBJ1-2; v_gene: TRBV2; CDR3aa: CASQGTYNYGYTF
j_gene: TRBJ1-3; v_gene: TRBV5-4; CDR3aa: CASSLRRNSGNTIYF
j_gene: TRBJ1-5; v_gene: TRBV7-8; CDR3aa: CASSLAGAGSNQPQHF
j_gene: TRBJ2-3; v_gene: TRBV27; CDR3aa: CASEQGDGTDTQYF
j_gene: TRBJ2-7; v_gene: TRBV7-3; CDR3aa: CASSPGRTYEQYF
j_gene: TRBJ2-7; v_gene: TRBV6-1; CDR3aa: CASPADFPGRRHEQYF
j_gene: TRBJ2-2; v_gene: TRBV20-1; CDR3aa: CSAVLAVNAGELFF
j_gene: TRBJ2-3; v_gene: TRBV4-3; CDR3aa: CASSQRQGRTDTQYF
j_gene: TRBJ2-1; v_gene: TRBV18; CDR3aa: CASSPLQINEQFF
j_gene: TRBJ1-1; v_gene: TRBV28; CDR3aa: CASSGPTGGGFEAFF
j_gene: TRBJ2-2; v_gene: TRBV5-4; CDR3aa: CASPNGAGELFF
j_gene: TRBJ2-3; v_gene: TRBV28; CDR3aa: CASSRPGTADTQYF
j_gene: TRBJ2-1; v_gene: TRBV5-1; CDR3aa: CASTRDWAYNEQFF
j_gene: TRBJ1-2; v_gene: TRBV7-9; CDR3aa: CASTLSRDIDYGYTF
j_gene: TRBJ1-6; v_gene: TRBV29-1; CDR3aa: CSVRGGSYNSPLHF
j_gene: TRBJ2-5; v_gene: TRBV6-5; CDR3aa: CASSYVGAGFQETQYF
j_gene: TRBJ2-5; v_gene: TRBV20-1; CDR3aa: CSAEPGLAPETQNF
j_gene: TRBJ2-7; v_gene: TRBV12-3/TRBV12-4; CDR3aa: CASSLDWYEQYF
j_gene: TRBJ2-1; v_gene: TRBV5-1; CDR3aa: CASSLVGSGVRNEQFF
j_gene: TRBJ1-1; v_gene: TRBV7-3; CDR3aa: CASSLMPEGMNTEAFF
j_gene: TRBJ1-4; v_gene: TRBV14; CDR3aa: CASSQESLGTGRKLFF
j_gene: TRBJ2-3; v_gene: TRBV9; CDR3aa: CASSVMDGYTDTQYF
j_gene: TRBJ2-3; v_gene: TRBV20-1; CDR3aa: CSARRASGGATDTQYF
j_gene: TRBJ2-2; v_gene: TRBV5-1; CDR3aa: CASSLGTSGITSTGELFF
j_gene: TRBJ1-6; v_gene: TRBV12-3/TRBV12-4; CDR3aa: CASSPDSHNSPLHF
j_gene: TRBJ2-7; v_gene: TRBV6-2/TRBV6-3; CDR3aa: CASSYPGQGVIEQYF
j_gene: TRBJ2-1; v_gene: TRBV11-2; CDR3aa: CASTWGRAGWFASSYNEQFF
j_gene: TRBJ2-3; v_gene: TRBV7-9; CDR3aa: CASSYPPSGGEGQGQYF
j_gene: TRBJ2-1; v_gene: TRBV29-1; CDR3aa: CSSRGTGGSYNEQFF
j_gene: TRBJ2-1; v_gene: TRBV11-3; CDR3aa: CASSLDPGRTNEQFF
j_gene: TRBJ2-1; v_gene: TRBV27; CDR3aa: CASSNSDRAEQFF
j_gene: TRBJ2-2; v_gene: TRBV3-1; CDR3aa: CASFQRGTGELFF
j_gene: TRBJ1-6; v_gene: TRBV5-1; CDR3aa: CASSLGYNSPLHF
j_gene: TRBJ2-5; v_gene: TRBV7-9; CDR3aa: CASSSTGGRGPQYF
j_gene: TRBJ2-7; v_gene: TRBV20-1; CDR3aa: CSARLASSYEQYF
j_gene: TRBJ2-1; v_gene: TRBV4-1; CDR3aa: CASSHPGQGPNEQFF